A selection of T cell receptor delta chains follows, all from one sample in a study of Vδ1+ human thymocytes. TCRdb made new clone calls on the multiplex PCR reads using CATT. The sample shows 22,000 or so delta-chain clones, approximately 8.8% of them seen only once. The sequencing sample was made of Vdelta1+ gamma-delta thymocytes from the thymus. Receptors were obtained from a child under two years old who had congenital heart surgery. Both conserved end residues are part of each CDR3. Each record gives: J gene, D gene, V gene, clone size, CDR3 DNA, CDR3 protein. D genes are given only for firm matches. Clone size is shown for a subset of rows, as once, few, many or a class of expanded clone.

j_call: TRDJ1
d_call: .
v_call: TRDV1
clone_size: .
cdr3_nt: TGTGCTCTTGGGGAAAGGTCAGGCAACCGGGGGGCCAACCTGTCACCCTACACCGATAAACTCATCTTT
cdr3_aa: CALGERSGNRGANLSPYTDKLIF

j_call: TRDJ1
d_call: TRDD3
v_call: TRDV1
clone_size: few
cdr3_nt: TGTGCTCTTGGGGAAAACCGAAAACGTACTGGGGGATACAGTAAACTCATCTTT
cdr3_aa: CALGENRKRTGGYSKLIF

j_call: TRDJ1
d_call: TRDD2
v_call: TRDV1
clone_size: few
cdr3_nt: TGTGCTCTTGGGGGAAAGGCCTTCCTATCGGTACGGGACCACACCGATAAACTCATCTTT
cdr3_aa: CALGGKAFLSVRDHTDKLIF

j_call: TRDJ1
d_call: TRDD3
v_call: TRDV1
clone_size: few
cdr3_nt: TGTGCTCTTGGGGAACCTACTTCCCCGAGAAGATGCCTACTGGGGGATACGTCTCTCGATAAACTCATCTTT
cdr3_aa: CALGEPTSPRRCLLGDTSLDKLIF

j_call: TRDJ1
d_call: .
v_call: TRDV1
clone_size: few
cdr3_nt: TGTGCTCTTGGGGACCCCGTCTGGAATCCCGATAAACTCATCTTT
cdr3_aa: CALGDPVWNPDKLIF

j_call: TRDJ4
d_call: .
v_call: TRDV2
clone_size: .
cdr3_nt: TGTGCCTGTCCGGGGGGCACCCTGATCTTT
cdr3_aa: CACPGGTLIF

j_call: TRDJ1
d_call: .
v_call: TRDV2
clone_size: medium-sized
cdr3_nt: TGTGCCTGTGACATACCATTAGTGGGCGATAAACTCATCTTT
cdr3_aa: CACDIPLVGDKLIF

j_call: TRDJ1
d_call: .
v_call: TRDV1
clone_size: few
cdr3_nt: TGTGCTCTTGGGGAAGAGGTGGGACTGGCCTACACCGATAAACTCATCTTT
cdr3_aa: CALGEEVGLAYTDKLIF

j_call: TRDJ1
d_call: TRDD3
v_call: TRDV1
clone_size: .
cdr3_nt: TGTGCTCTTGGGGAGCTATTCCCGACTACTGGGGGCTCCGATAAACTCATCTTT
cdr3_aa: CALGELFPTTGGSDKLIF

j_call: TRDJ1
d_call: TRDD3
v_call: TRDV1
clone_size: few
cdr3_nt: TGTGCTCTTGGGGAACTAGGGGCTGGGGGATACGTCGGGTACACCGATAAACTCATCTTT
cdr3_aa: CALGELGAGGYVGYTDKLIF

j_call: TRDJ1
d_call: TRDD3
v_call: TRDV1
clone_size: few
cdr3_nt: TGTGCTCTTGGGGAAATGGGAATCCGTACTGGGGGATACGCTAAACTCATCTTT
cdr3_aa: CALGEMGIRTGGYAKLIF

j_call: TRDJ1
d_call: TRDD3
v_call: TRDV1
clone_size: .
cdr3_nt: TGTGCTCTTGGGGAATGGAGCTACCTGGGGATACGGTACACCGATAAACTCATCTTT
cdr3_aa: CALGEWSYLGIRYTDKLIF

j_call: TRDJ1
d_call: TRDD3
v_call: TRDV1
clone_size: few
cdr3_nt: TGTGCTCTTGGGGCCTTCCAGTTTACTGGGGGGCAAAAAGACCCCTCGTACACCGATAAACTCATCTTT
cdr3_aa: CALGAFQFTGGQKDPSYTDKLIF

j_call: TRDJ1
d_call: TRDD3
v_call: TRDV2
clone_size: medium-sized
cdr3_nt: TGTGCCTGCGGGGATATCGCCGATAAACTCATCTTT
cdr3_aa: CACGDIADKLIF

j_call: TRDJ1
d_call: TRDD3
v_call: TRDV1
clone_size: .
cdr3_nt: TGTGCTCTTGGGGAGTTTATAGGGGGATACGCGAAAACCGATAAACTCATCTTT
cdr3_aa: CALGEFIGGYAKTDKLIF

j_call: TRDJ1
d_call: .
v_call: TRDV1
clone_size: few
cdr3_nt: TGTGCTCTTGGATCCGATAGTGGCGGACTCATCTTT
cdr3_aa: CALGSDSGGLIF

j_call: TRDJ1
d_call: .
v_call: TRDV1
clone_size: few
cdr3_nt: TGTGCTCTTGGGGAATTCTTAGGAGATAAACTCATCTTT
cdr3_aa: CALGEFLGDKLIF

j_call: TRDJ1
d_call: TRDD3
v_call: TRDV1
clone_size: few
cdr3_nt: TGTGCTCTTGGGGAAGAACTGTCTCTACGATTACTGGGGGATACGAGTTACACCGATAAACTCATCTTT
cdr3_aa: CALGEELSLRLLGDTSYTDKLIF

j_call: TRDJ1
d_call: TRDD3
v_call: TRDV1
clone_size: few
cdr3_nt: TGTGCTCTTGACGAAGCCTTACTGGGGGATACCTTTTGCACCGATAAACTCATCTTT
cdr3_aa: CALDEALLGDTFCTDKLIF

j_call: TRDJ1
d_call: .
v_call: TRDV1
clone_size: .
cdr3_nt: TGTGCTCTTGGGGAACAACGCTGGCTCATCTTT
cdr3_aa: CALGEQRWLIF

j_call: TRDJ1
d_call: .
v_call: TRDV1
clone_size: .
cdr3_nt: TGTGCTCTTGGGGAACTGAGAGGCCTGCACACCGATAAACTCATCTTT
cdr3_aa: CALGELRGLHTDKLIF

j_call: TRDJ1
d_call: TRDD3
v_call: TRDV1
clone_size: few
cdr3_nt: TGTGCTCTTGGGCTGGGGGCAAGCCGTCGAGGGACCGATAAACTCATCTTT
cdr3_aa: CALGLGASRRGTDKLIF

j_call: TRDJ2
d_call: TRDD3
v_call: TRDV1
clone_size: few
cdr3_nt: TGTGCTCTTGGGGGACCACCACGGGTACTGGGGGATACGCCAGGCGCCGATTGGACAGCACAACTCTTCTTT
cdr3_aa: CALGGPPRVLGDTPGADWTAQLFF

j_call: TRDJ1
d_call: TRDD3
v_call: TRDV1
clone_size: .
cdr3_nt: TGTGCTCTTGGGGACAAGCTTCAAGGGGGTAACGTACTGGGGGATACTGGTACCGATAAACTCATCTTT
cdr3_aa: CALGDKLQGGNVLGDTGTDKLIF

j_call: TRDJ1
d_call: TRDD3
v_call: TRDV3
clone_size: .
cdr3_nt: TGTGCCTCCCGGTACTGGGGGATAGATTCTGATAAACTCATCTTT
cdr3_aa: CASRYWGIDSDKLIF

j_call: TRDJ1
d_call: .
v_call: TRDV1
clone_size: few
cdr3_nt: .
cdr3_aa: CALGDSYCALPFTDKLIF

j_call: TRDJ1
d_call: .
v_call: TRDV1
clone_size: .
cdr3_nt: TGTGCTCTTGGGGTCCCTCCTACTTCGTGGGGAACAGGGGGACTCATCTTT
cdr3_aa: CALGVPPTSWGTGGLIF

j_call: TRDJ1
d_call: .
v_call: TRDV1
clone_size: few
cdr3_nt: TGTGCTCTTGGGGAACACCCCCGTAGGTACACCGATAAACTCATCTTT
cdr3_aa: CALGEHPRRYTDKLIF

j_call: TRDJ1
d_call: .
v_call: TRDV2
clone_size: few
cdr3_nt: TGCGCTTGCGGGGACTGGGACACCGATAAACTCATCTTT
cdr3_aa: CACGDWDTDKLIF

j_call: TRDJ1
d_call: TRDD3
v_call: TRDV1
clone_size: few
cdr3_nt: TGTGCTCTTGGGGAACTAATTGGCCCCTGGGGGATTACGTACGCCGATAAACTCATCTTT
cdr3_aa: CALGELIGPWGITYADKLIF

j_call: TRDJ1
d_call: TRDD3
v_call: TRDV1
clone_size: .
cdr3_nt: TGTGCTCTTGGGGAAGGAGTACTGGGGGATACTGATAAACTCATCTTT
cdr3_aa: CALGEGVLGDTDKLIF

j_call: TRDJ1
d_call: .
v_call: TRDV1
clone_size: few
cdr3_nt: TGTGCTCTTGGGGAACGAAAACCCTTCCTACCCGGGGGATACAGACGCTACACCGATAAACTCATCTTT
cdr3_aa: CALGERKPFLPGGYRRYTDKLIF

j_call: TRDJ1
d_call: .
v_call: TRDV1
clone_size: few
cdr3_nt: TGTGCTCTTGGGGAACTGTGCCCCCGGGGCCTACCGTACACCGATAAACTCATCTTT
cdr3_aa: CALGELCPRGLPYTDKLIF

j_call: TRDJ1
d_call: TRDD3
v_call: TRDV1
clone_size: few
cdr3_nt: TGTGCTCTTGGGGAACGGTACCTGGGGGATACGGCCGATAAACTCATCTTT
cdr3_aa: CALGERYLGDTADKLIF

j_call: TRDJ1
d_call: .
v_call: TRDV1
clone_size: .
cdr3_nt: TGTGCTCTTGGGGAACTTAAGCCCATTACAGCGGGACCCGATAAACTCATCTTT
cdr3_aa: CALGELKPITAGPDKLIF

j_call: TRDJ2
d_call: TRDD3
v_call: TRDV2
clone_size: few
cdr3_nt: TGTGCCTGTGACACCGAAAAGTGCTGGGGGATAGAGGCTACAGCACAACTCTTCTTT
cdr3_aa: CACDTEKCWGIEATAQLFF

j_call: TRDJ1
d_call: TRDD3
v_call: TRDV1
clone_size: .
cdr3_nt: TGTGCTCTTGGGGAACGTCCTAGGTGGGGGATGCACACCGATAAACTCATCTTT
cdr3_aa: CALGERPRWGMHTDKLIF

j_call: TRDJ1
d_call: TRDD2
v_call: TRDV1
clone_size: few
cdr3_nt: TGTGCTCTTGGGGAACCGTCCTTCCTACCTACCTCCTACTGTGACACCGATAAACTCATCTTT
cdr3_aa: CALGEPSFLPTSYCDTDKLIF

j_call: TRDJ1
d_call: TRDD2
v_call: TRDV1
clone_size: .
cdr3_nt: TGTGCTCTTGGGGACAACTTCCTATGGTCGGATAAACTCATCTTT
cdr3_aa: CALGDNFLWSDKLIF

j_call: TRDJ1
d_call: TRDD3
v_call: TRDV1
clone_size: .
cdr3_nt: TGTGCTCTTGGGGACCTTACTGCCGTTGGGGGGATTGATAAACTCATCTTT
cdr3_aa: CALGDLTAVGGIDKLIF

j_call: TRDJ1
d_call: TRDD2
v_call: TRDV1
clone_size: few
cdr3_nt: TGTGCTCTTGGGGAAAGCCGATTCCTACACCCATACTGGTGGGATTCGACCGATAAACTCATCTTT
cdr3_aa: CALGESRFLHPYWWDSTDKLIF

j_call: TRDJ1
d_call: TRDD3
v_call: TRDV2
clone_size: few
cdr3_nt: TGTGCCTGTGACAGTCCTAGACTGGGGGATGTATGCACCGATAAACTCATCTTT
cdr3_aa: CACDSPRLGDVCTDKLIF

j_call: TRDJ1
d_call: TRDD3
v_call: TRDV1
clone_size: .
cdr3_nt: TGTGCTCTTGGGGGACTAGAGCGCTACGTACCTGGGGGATTCACCGATAAACTCATCTTT
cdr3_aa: CALGGLERYVPGGFTDKLIF